Sequencing of this T cell receptor beta chain was carried out in a study of spatial heterogeneity in lung cancer (dated by TCRdb to the late 2010s). Background for the entire study: Donors were approximately 72 patients with early-stage, untreated non-small cell lung cancer from the lung TRACERx cohort. Follow-up PBMC samples were sequenced whenever available, with the median time to follow-up being two to three years after resection. More beta-chain than alpha-chain transcripts were consistently detected, likely reflecting higher beta-chain transcript abundance. In the raw uncorrected reads, each unique combination of TCR and UMI appeared on average more than ten times. TCR alpha and beta repertoires were quantitatively compared across multiple tumor regions, matched nontumor lung and blood in non-small cell lung cancer. Nonsynonymous mutation counts, determined by whole-exome sequencing of tumor tissue, were related to features of the TCR repertoire. Both alpha and beta chains were TCR-sequenced in around 220 tumor regions, about 69 matched nontumor lung samples and around 50 PBMC samples obtained at surgery.

CDR1 SGHNT and CDR2 YENEEA were looked up in the germline V gene. V loses 5 bases of germline sequence and J loses 11 bases, and the interval between the two ends is 16 bases. The CDR3 contains 13 residues, cysteine and phenylalanine counted. Just CDR3 DNA is preserved here, 39 bases in frame from base 1. The time point tag for this specimen amounts to: blood at routine non-recurrence follow-up after resection. For TCR sequencing, whole RNA was extracted from tumor and nontumor lung tissue, or from cryopreserved PBMC samples, and no cell sorting was done. A patient was chosen for TCR sequencing only when enough RNA was available from at least two tumor regions. The sample holds many counts of this clonotype. Its antigen specificity is not known. Base quality data are lacking; no much larger clone is found one base away. The library relied on 5' RACE. Sequencing relied on a NextSeq 500. In the TCR library protocol, a unique molecular identifier was attached to each TCR cDNA molecule so that PCR and sequencing errors could be corrected. Processing in the source paper ran as follows. Decombinator tools were used for TCR identification, UMI-based error correction and CDR3 extraction. Expanded TCRs were defined as those above a frequency of 2 per 1,000, corresponding to the top 1% of the tumor frequency distribution. Renyi diversity was computed with the R vegan package after each repertoire had been subsampled 100 times to 5,000 TCRs. CDR3 similarity networks were constructed using string-kernel similarity of amino acid triplets, with links drawn between CDR3s whose pairwise similarity was above 0.82. In-frame beta chains were kept once TCRdb had trimmed the public reads at Q25 with fastp and called clones with MiXCR. Identical CDR3 protein sequences are pooled into one entry, listed with their most common genes and DNA. For this entry, the V and J calls and clone size follow TCRdb and not the study's own pipeline. The sample records 25,000 or so distinct CDR3 sequences, 4.5% to 7.5% of which are singletons. The ten top clones hold roughly 21% of the sample.

The investigation overall reported the following: Confirming at a functional level the hypothesis that regional TCRs recognize regional mutations was considered to require additional single-cell paired TCR alpha and beta sequencing. Ubiquitous expanded tumor TCRs showed up in blood more often at tumor resection than at routine follow-up. Only 14 patients were included in comparisons of baseline and follow-up blood repertoires.

The TCR originated in a male donor with early-stage non-small cell lung cancer. The V and J segments used are TRBV11-3 and TRBJ2-1; the D gene is possibly TRBD1 or TRBD2, with 6 bases matching each. Here the sequenced sample was PBMCs, taken at follow-up. The CDR3 is CASSRPQGGKQFF. The DNA sequence is given as TGTGCCAGCAGCCGCCCTCAAGGGGGGAAGCAGTTCTTC. Reference TRBV11-3 and TRBJ2-1 genes cover what lies past the CDR3, so the full variable domain is EAGVVQSPRYKIIEKKQPVAFWCNPISGHNTLYWYLQNLGQGPELLIRYENEEAVDDSQLPKDRFSAERLKGVDSTLKIQPAELGDSAVYLCASSRPQGGKQFFGPGTRLTVL.